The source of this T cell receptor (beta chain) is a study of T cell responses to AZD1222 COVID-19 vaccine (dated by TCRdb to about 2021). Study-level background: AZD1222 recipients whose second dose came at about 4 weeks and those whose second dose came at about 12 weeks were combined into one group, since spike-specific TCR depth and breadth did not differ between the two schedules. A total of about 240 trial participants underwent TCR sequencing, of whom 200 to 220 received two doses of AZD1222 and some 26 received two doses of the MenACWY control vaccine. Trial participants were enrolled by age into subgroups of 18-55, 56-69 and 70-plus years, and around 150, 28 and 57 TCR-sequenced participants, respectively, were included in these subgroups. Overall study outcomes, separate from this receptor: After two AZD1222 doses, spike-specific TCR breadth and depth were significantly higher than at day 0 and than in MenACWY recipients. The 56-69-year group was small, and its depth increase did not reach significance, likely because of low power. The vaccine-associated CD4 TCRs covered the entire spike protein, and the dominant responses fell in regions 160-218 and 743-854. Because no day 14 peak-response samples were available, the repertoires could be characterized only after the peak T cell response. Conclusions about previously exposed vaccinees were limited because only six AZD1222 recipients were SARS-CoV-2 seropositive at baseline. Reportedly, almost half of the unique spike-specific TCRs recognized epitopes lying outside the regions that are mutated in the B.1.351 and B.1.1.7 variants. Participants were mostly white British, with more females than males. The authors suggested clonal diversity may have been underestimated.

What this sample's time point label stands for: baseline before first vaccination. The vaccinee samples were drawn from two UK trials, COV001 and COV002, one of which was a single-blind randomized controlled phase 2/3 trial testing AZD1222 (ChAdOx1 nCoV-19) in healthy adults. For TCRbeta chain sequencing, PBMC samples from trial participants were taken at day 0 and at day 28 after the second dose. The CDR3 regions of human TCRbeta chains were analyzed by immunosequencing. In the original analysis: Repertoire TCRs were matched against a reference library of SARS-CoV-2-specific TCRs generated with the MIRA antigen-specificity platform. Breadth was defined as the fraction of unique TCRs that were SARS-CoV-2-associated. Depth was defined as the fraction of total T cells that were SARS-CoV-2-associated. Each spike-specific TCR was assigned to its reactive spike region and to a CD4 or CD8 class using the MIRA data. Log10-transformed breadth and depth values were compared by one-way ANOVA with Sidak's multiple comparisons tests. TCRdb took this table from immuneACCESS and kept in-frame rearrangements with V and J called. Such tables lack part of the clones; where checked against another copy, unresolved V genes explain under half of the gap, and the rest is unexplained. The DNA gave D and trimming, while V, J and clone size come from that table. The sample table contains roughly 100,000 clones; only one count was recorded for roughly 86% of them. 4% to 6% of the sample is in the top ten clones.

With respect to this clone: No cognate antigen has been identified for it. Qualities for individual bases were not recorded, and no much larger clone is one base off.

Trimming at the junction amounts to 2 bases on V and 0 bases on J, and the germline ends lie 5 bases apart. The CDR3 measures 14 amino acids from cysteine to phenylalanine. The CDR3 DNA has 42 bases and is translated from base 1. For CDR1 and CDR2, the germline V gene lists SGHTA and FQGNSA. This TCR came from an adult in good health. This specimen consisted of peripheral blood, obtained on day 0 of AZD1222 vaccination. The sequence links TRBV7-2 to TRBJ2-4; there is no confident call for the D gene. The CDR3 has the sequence CASSLNLAKNIQYF. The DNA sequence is TGTGCCAGCAGCTTAAACTTAGCCAAAAACATTCAGTACTTC.